These 27 T cell receptor beta chains came from one sample sequenced in a study of blood T cell repertoires in COVID-19. The repertoire was sequenced with immunoSEQ multiplex PCR; TCRdb's copy has only in-frame clones and lacks some. Of about 250,000 clones in the sample, 75% to 85% are singletons; the top ten hold approximately 4.5%. The sample taken for sequencing was peripheral blood. The origin of the receptors is a woman aged 70-85 years with acute or convalescent COVID-19.

The chain uses TRBV2 and TRBJ2-3; 13 positions agree with TRBD2. The ends lost 6 bases at V and 4 bases at J; junction bases unmatched: 10. The germline gives CDR1 SNHLY, CDR2 FYNNEI. The CDR3 is made up of 17 amino acids. The CDR3 region is CASRDRTSGGPSDTQYF. CDR3 DNA sequence: TGTGCCAGCAGGGACAGGACTAGCGGGGGCCCGTCAGATACGCAGTATTTT.

The CDR3 loop reads CASSLSGTAYSNQPQHF. As DNA, the CDR3 is TGTGCCAGCAGCTTATCCGGGACAGCTTATAGCAATCAGCCCCAGCATTTT. V gene TRBV5-6 combines with J gene TRBJ1-5; 7 nucleotides match TRBD1. The CDR3 totals 17 residues. The germline V gene encodes CDR1 SGHDT and CDR2 YYEEEE. J was trimmed by 0 bases and V by 2 bases; bases with no gene match: 8.

The chain recombines TRBV6-5 with TRBJ2-5; TRBD1 might be the D (6 bases). The CDR3 contains 16 residues. Germline V gene lookup returns CDR1 MNHEY and CDR2 SVGAGI. The V gene lost 0 bases and the J gene lost 2 bases, with 13 bases spanning the gap. CDR3 residues: CASSYSIGTRQETQYF. CDR3 bases: TGTGCCAGCAGTTACTCGATAGGGACACGGCAAGAGACCCAGTACTTC.

This chain joins TRBV9 and TRBJ1-2; possibly TRBD1 for D (5 bases). Germline CDR1 reads SGDLS; CDR2 reads YYNGEE. The V gene lost 2 bases and the J gene lost 2 bases, with 13 bases spanning the gap. The CDR3 is 15 residues long. In DNA, the CDR3 is TGTGCCAGCAGCGTCTCACAGGAAACAAACTATGGCTACACCTTC. Translated, it gives CASSVSQETNYGYTF.

A note on this clone: The junction and the germline gene differ at one end; a read error may be behind it. The chain joins TRBV29-1 to TRBJ1-4, with 8 bases that match TRBD1. The CDR3 loop spans 13 amino acids. CDR1 is SQVTM and CDR2 is ANQGSEA in the germline V gene. The CDR3 loop reads CSLDGRGHEKLFF. Here the CDR3 DNA reads TGCAGCCTTGACGGCAGGGGGCATGAAAAACTGTTTTTT.

The chain is built from TRBV4-2 and TRBJ1-2, with TRBD1 matching over 10 bases. J lost 4 bases, V lost 0 bases, and 8 bases had no gene match. This CDR3 region has 17 residues. Germline assignment: CDR1 LGHNA and CDR2 YNFKEQ. The CDR3 loop is CASSQEGWRQGAYGYTF. The CDR3 nucleotides read TGTGCCAGCAGCCAAGAAGGTTGGCGACAGGGGGCCTATGGCTACACCTTC.

The genes are TRBV6-2 or TRBV6-3 and TRBJ2-7; tentative D call: TRBD2 (5 bases). Trimming cost V 5 bases and J 3 bases, with 14 bases left between them. In germline, CDR1 is MNHEY, CDR2 SVGEGT. The CDR3 runs to 14 residues. This CDR3 reads CASSRKGRGYEQYF. The CDR3 DNA reads TGTGCCAGCAGTAGGAAAGGGAGAGGCTACGAGCAGTACTTC.

This clone has more than one count but fewer than ten. The chain is built from TRBV3-1 (or the pseudogene TRBV3-2) and TRBJ1-5, with 10 bases aligning to TRBD1. The J segment lost 1 base and the V segment lost 0 bases, leaving 9 bases of the junction unmatched. CDR1 LGHDT and CDR2 YNNKEL come from the germline V gene (reference sequence). This CDR3 is built from 19 residues. CDR3 sequence: CASSQDRGQGPWSNQPQHF. The CDR3 bases are TGTGCCAGCAGCCAAGATCGGGGACAGGGGCCTTGGAGCAATCAGCCCCAGCATTTT.

The chain joins TRBV9 to TRBJ1-1; 9 positions match TRBD1. The CDR3 sequence is 15 residues long. Germline CDR1 SGDLS, CDR2 YYNGEE. V was pared by 2 bases and J by 10 bases, with 12 bases of the junction left unmatched. The CDR3 protein is CASSVHRDRAVGAFF. The CDR3 nucleotides are TGTGCCAGCAGCGTCCATCGGGACAGGGCGGTCGGAGCTTTCTTT.

The rearrangement uses TRBV6-5 and TRBJ2-4; TRBD1 might be the D (6 bases). In germline, CDR1 is MNHEY, CDR2 SVGAGI. The CDR3 consists of 13 residues. The germline V and J ends were trimmed by 0 bases and 6 bases, with 6 bases remaining between them. CDR3: CASSYSGGNIQYF. The CDR3 DNA follows: TGTGCCAGCAGTTACTCAGGGGGAAACATTCAGTACTTC.

This clone was observed a few times. The V gene is TRBV27, the J gene TRBJ1-4; TRBD1 agrees at 8 bases. This CDR3 is built from 14 residues. Unmatched junction bases numbered 5, after V lost 6 bases and J lost 5 bases. CDR1 MNHEY and CDR2 SMNVEV come from the germline V gene (reference sequence). CDR3 nucleotides: TGTGCCAGCAGCCGGACAGGGATCAATGAAAAACTGTTTTTT. Residues: CASSRTGINEKLFF.

This chain connects TRBV3-1 (or the pseudogene TRBV3-2) to TRBJ1-5; D gene ambiguous. Germline values: CDR1 LGHDT, CDR2 YNNKEL (reference sequence). The length of the CDR3 is 15 residues. V lost 1 base and J lost 0, with 7 bases in between. CDR3 sequence (DNA): TGTGCCAGCAGCCAAGGGCCCAATAGCAATCAGCCCCAGCATTTT. Protein sequence: CASSQGPNSNQPQHF.

The chain couples TRBV12-3 or TRBV12-4 to TRBJ1-1; no firm D call. The V end was cut by 6 bases, the J end by 5 bases, with 13 bases between. The CDR3 has 13 residues. The CDR3 bases are TGTGCCAGCAGCCCTGGGCCCCAAACTGAAGCTTTCTTT. Translated: CASSPGPQTEAFF.

This sequence joins TRBV7-2 and TRBJ1-5, with D possibly TRBD1 on 5 matching bases. Germline V lookup: CDR1 SGHTA, CDR2 FQGNSA. Trimming cost V 5 bases and J 5 bases, with 16 bases left between them. The CDR3 length is 15 residues. As DNA, the CDR3 is TGTGCCAGCAGCCCCGGGGGTTTATCGGATCAGCCCCAGCATTTT. It specifies CASSPGGLSDQPQHF.

This clone was seen only a few times. The V call is TRBV6-5, the J call TRBJ1-2; D remains unclear. Between the trimmed V and J ends, which lost 5 bases and 4 bases, there was a span of 2 bases. This CDR3 is 10 amino acids long. Germline lookup yields CDR1 MNHEY and CDR2 SVGAGI. CDR3 amino acids: CASSRYGYTF. The CDR3 region has the DNA TGTGCCAGCAGTCGCTATGGCTACACCTTC.

The chain is built from TRBV4-2 and TRBJ2-1, with TRBD2 matching 16 bases. Germline trimming cut 3 bases from V and 12 bases from J; bases unmatched to any gene: 2. The V gene's germline CDR1 is LGHNA and CDR2 YNFKEQ. The CDR3 spans 14 residues. The CDR3 loop reads CASSQGLAGGRQFF. The DNA for the CDR3 is TGTGCCAGCAGCCAGGGACTAGCGGGGGGGAGGCAGTTCTTC.

The sample holds a few counts of this clone. The chain is built from TRBV7-9 and TRBJ2-2, with D maybe TRBD2 (5 bases). The germline gives CDR1 SEHNR, CDR2 FQNEAQ (reference sequence). Trimming took off 5 bases at V and 3 bases at J, with 13 bases between the two ends. The CDR3 has 15 amino acids. The DNA of the CDR3 is TGTGCCAGCAGCCGTACTAGTGGTGACACCGGGGAGCTGTTTTTT. It is translated as CASSRTSGDTGELFF. The whole variable domain, remainder taken from reference TRBV7-9 and TRBJ2-2, is DTGVSQNPRHKITKRGQNVTFRCDPISEHNRLYWYRQTLGQGPEFLTYFQNEAQLEKSRLLSDRFSAERPKGSFSTLEIQRTEQGDSAMYLCASSRTSGDTGELFFGEGSRLTVL.

The chain has TRBV11-2 and TRBJ1-5; 7 positions agree with TRBD1. CDR3 length equals 15 residues. V shed 4 bases, J shed 2 bases, and the junction held 5 bases outside the gene matches. Germline CDR1 SGHAT, CDR2 FQNNGV. The CDR3 loop reads CASSSLQGRNQPQHF. Written as DNA, the CDR3 is TGTGCCAGCAGCTCCCTACAGGGGCGCAATCAGCCCCAGCATTTT.

This chain uses TRBV5-4 with TRBJ2-3; perhaps TRBD2 as D (5 bases). V was shortened by 4 bases and J by 4 bases, with 7 bases between the two germline ends. Looked up from germline, CDR1 is SGHNT and CDR2 is YYREEE (reference sequence). The CDR3 consists of 12 residues. The CDR3, as DNA: TGTGCCAGCAGCCTAGCATCAGATACGCAGTATTTT. Amino acid sequence: CASSLASDTQYF. Variable domain in full (rest from reference TRBV5-4 and TRBJ2-3): ETGVTQSPTHLIKTRGQQVTLRCSSQSGHNTVSWYQQALGQGPQFIFQYYREEENGRGNFPPRFSGLQFPNYSSELNVNALELDDSALYLCASSLASDTQYFGPGTRLTVL.

The rearrangement joins TRBV27 to TRBJ2-6, with no clear D. The CDR3 consists of 13 residues. V lost 2 bases and J lost 4, with 3 bases in between. Germline CDR1 MNHEY, CDR2 SMNVEV (reference sequence). The CDR3 sequence: CASSLTGANVLTF. The CDR3 bases are TGTGCCAGCAGTTTAACAGGGGCCAACGTCCTGACTTTC.

The chain couples TRBV4-1 to TRBJ2-3; D uncertain. The CDR3 loop spans 15 amino acids. The germline gives CDR1 MGHRA, CDR2 YSYEKL. Trimming pared 1 base from V and 4 bases from J, leaving 12 bases between. CDR3 bases: TGCGCCAGCAGCCAAGGCGGTAATGGAGCAGATACGCAGTATTTT. It is translated as CASSQGGNGADTQYF.

In nucleotides, the CDR3 is TGTGCCAGCAGCCAAGCTGGGTGGACAGGGAGAAGAACTGAAGCTTTCTTT. It encodes CASSQAGWTGRRTEAFF. The chain combines TRBV14 with TRBJ1-1, with 8 nucleotides matching TRBD1. J lost 5 bases, V lost 1 base, and 12 bases had no gene match. Germline-derived CDR1 and CDR2 are SGHDN and FVKESK. This CDR3 region has 17 residues.

V and J are TRBV7-2 and TRBJ1-5; TRBD1 matches 7 bases. Germline V gene lookup returns CDR1 SGHTA and CDR2 FQGNSA. The V gene end was trimmed by 2 bases and the J gene end by 6 bases; junction bases not matched to a gene: 4. The CDR3 spans 14 residues. The CDR3 loop is CASSLRQGGQPQHF. CDR3 DNA sequence: TGTGCCAGCAGCTTACGGCAGGGGGGTCAGCCCCAGCATTTT.

This clone was seen a handful of times. This chain connects TRBV21-1 to TRBJ1-4; TRBD1 was called by the table and not checked on the DNA. TRBV21-1 is labeled a pseudogene. The CDR3 is 14 amino acids. The CDR3 sequence: CASSNGQTNEKLFF. The CDR3 bases are TGTGCCAGCAGCAATGGACAGACTAATGAAAAACTGTTTTTT.

The V and J genes are TRBV7-2 and TRBJ2-1, with 10 bases aligning to TRBD1. Germline trimming cut 4 bases from V and 9 bases from J; bases unmatched to any gene: 9. The germline CDR1 and CDR2 sequences are SGHTA and FQGNSA. This CDR3 has 15 amino acids. The CDR3 loop is CASSSWDRGIFEQFF. CDR3 DNA: TGTGCCAGCAGCTCCTGGGACAGGGGCATCTTTGAGCAGTTCTTC.

The chain is built from TRBV6-4 and TRBJ2-2; tentative D call: TRBD1 (5 bases). V lost 6 bases, J lost 5 bases, and 7 bases lay in between. The CDR3 totals 12 residues. Germline V gives CDR1 MRHNA, CDR2 SNTAGT. The DNA for the CDR3 is TGTGCCAGCAGCAACAGGACCGGGGAGCTGTTTTTT. Its translation is CASSNRTGELFF.

This clone was counted a few times. This chain joins TRBV7-9 and TRBJ1-1, with 9 bases identical to TRBD1. Germline trimming cut 2 bases from V and 4 bases from J; bases unmatched to any gene: 8. Germline V gene data show CDR1 as SEHNR and CDR2 as FQNEAQ (reference sequence). The CDR3 contains 16 residues. CDR3 sequence (DNA): TGTGCCAGCAGCTTAAGTTCGGGACAGGGCGGCACTGAAGCTTTCTTT. It is translated as CASSLSSGQGGTEAFF.